Here is one T cell receptor beta chain with its context. What it recognizes is unknown. This entry belongs to a study of T cells after posttransplantation cyclophosphamide. Produced via immunoSEQ multiplex PCR; TCRdb's table is partial and in-frame only. The sample carries roughly 3,100 clones, 84% recorded once. Study observations and caveats: After PTCy, TRB diversity resembled that of CNI/methotrexate controls. Donor CD8+ memory clones often dominated recipient blood repertoires at later times. Skin or GI-infiltrating T cells shared few TRB sequences with blood.

V was clipped by 5 bases and J by 3 bases, with 14 bases between them. There are 15 residues in the CDR3. Germline V CDR1 and CDR2: SGHVS, FNYEAQ. This clonotype originated in a woman aged 60 to 75 in good health, CMV-negative, and a related stem cell transplant donor. The specimen sequenced was CD8+ T cells sorted from bone marrow. The gene calls are TRBV7-6 and TRBJ2-1; D call uncertain. CDR3 DNA: TGTGCCAGCAGCGCCGTGGTAGCCGGCTACAATGAGCAGTTCTTC. Protein sequence: CASSAVVAGYNEQFF.